What follows is one TCR beta chain and its context. An expansion of CD8+CD57+ cells by flow cytometry had been shown in patients chosen for sequencing. Severe acquired aplastic anemia was present in every patient. TCR beta VDJ and CDR3 were profiled, and genomic DNA was the template. Via MiXCR, TCRdb re-called the reads, giving one row per CDR3 protein. The data contain about 200,000 distinct CDR3 sequences, 65% of them singletons. This specimen comes from a study of CD8+CD57+ T cells in acquired aplastic anemia. V lost 4 bases, J lost 6 bases, and 10 bases lay in between. The CDR3 runs 14 residues. This clonotype originated in a human donor with aplastic anemia. Sequences were obtained from sorted CD4+, CD8+, or CD8+CD57+ T cells (not recorded which) from PBMCs. V is TRBV12-3 or TRBV12-4 and J is TRBJ1-6; D call uncertain. The DNA for the CDR3 is TGTGCCAGCAGTTCACCCCGGCGTAATTCACCCCTCCACTTT. Translation gives CASSSPRRNSPLHF.